This TCR beta chain was recorded in a study of shared clonotypes between healthy human individuals. Study results and limitations: Tissues were not sampled, only blood, and their repertoires likely differ.

The table came from immunoSEQ multiplex PCR; TCRdb's copy has only in-frame clones and leaves some out. Altogether fewer than 700,000 clones are present, roughly four fifths being singletons, with the ten largest covering approximately 12%. This clone has only a few counts. Its target is unknown. The germline CDR1 and CDR2 sequences are SGHAT and FQNNGV. The CDR3 consists of 12 residues. The ends were cut back, 3 bases at V and 5 bases at J, with 7 bases in the middle. For unsorted samples, genomic DNA was extracted from 94 million or so PBMCs. The clonotype originates from a woman in her 40s in good health. Some clones in this sample may be carry-over from other donors' samples. Sequenced material: PBMCs. The chain uses TRBV11-2 and TRBJ1-2; D is undetermined. This chain's CDR3 is CASSFTAYGYTF. The CDR3 DNA is TGTGCCAGCAGCTTTACGGCTTATGGCTACACCTTC.